This TCR beta chain comes out of a study of sequential checkpoint blockade in melanoma. Treatment in this sample: randomized to nivolumab then ipilimumab (arm A) or the reverse (arm B). Here immunoSEQ multiplex PCR was the method, and the copy in TCRdb shows in-frame clones only, minus some. In the table there are approximately 20,000 clones, roughly 73% of which are singletons. Germline V gene data show CDR1 as MNHGY and CDR2 as SAAAGT. The CDR3 loop spans 20 amino acids. V lost 4 bases and J lost 1; bases outside the gene matches: 18. This clonotype originated in a human donor with melanoma. The chain carries TRBV6-8 and TRBJ2-3; TRBD2 matches at 9 bases. The material was tumor tissue (inferred from file names), obtained from a patient given nivolumab and ipilimumab in sequence. CDR3 nucleotides: TGTGCCAGCAGTTCCCGGGGGGCTAGCGGGATTTTCAGGGGCACAGATACGCAGTATTTT. It codes for CASSSRGASGIFRGTDTQYF.